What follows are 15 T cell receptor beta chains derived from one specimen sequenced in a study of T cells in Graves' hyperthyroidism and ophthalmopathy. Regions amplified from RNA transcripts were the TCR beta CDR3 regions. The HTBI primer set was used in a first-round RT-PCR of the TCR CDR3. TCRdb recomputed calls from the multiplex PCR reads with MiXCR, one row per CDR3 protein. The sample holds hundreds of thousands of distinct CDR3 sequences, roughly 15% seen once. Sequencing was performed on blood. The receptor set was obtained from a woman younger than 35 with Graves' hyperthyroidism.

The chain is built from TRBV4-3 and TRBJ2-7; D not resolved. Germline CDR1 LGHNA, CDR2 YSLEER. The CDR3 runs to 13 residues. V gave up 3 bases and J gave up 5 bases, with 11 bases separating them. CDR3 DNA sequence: TGCGCCAGCAGCCAGGGTGAGTCTGACGAGCAGTACTTC. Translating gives CASSQGESDEQYF.

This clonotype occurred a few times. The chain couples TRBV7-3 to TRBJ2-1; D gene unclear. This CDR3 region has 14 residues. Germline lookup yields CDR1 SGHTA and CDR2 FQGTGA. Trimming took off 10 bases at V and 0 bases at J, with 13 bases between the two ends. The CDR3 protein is CAILRAFSYNEQFF. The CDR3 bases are TGTGCCATACTCCGGGCCTTCTCCTACAATGAGCAGTTCTTC.

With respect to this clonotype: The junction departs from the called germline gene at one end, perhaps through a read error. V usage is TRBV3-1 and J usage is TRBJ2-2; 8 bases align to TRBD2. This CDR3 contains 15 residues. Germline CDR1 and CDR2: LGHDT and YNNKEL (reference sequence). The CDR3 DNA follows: TGCGCCAGCAGCCAACTAGCGGTCCAACCCGGGGAGCCGTTTTTT. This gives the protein CASSQLAVQPGEPFF.

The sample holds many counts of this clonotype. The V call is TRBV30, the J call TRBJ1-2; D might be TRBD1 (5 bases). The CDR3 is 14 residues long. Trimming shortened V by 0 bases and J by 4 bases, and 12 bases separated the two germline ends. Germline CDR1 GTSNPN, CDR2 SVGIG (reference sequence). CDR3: CAWSVSRDRYGYTF. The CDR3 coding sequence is TGTGCCTGGAGTGTATCCCGGGACCGCTATGGCTACACCTTC.

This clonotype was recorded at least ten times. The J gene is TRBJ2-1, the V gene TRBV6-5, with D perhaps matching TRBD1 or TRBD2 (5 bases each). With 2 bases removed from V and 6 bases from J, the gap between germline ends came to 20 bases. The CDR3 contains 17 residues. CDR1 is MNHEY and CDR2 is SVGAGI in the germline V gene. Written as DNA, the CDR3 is TGTGCCAGCAGTTACAGCCCTCGGGGCTCCCGATCCAATGAGCAGTTCTTC. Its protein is CASSYSPRGSRSNEQFF.

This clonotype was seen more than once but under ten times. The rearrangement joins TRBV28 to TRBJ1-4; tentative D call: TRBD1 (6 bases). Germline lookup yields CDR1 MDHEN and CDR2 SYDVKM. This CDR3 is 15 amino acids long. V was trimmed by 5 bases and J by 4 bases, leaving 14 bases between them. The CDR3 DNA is TGTGCCAGCAGTCCCTCAGGGGCCAATAATGAAAAACTGTTTTTT. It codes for CASSPSGANNEKLFF.

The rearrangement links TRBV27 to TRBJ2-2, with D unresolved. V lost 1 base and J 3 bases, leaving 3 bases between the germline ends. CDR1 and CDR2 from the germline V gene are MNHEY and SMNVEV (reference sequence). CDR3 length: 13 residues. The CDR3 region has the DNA TGTGCCAGCAGTTTATTCCACACCGGGGAGCTGTTTTTT. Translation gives CASSLFHTGELFF.

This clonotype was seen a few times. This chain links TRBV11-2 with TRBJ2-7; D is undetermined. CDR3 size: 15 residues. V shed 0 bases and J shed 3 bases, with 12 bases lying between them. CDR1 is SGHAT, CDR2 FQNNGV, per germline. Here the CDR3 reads CASSLERRVSYEQYF. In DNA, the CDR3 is TGTGCCAGCAGCTTAGAAAGACGTGTGAGCTACGAGCAGTACTTC.

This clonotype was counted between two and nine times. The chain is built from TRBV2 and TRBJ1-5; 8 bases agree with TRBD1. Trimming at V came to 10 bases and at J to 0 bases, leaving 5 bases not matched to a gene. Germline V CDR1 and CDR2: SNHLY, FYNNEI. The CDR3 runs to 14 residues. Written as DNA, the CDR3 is TGTGCCACCCGGGGACAGGTTAGCAATCAGCCCCAGCATTTT. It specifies CATRGQVSNQPQHF.

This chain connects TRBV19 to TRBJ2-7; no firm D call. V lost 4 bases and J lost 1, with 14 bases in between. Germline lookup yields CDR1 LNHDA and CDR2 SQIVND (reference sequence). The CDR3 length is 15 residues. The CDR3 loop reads CASSTLPDGSYEQYF. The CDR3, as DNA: TGTGCCAGTAGTACACTTCCGGACGGTTCCTACGAGCAGTACTTC.

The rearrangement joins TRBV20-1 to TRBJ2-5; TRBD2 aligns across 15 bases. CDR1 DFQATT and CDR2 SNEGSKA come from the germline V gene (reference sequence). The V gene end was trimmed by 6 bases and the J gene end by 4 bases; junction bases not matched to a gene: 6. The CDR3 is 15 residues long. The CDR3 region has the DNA TGCAGTGCCACGGGACTAGCGGGAGGTCGAGAGACCCAGTACTTC. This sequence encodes CSATGLAGGRETQYF.

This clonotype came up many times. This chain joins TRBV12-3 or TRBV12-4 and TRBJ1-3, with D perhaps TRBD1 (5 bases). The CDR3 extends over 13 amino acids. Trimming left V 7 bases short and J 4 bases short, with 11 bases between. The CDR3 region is CASNGATGNTIYF. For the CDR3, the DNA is TGTGCCAGCAACGGGGCGACAGGAAACACCATATATTTT.

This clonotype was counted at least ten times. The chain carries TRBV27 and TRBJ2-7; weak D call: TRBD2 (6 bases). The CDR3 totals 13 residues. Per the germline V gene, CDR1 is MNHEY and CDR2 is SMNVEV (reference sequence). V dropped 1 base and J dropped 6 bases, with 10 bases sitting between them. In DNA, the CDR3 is TGTGCCAGCAGTTTATTGGGCGGGGCCGAGCAGTACTTC. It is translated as CASSLLGGAEQYF.

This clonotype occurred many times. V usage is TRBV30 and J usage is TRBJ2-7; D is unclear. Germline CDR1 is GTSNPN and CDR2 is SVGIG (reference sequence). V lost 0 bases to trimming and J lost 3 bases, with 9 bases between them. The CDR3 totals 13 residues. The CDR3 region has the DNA TGTGCCTGGAGTGTTGAGGAAGGCTACGAGCAGTACTTC. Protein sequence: CAWSVEEGYEQYF.

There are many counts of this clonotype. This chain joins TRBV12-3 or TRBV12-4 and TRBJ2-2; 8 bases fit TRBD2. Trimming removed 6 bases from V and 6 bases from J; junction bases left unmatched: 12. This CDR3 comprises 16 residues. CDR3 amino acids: CASRTSQRERSGELFF. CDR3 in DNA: TGTGCCAGCAGGACCTCCCAGCGGGAGAGGTCCGGGGAGCTGTTTTTT.